One sample yielded the 28 T cell receptor beta chains listed below, sequenced in a study of T cell responses to AZD1222 COVID-19 vaccine. Profiled with immunoSEQ multiplex PCR; TCRdb holds only in-frame clones, not every one. The table records some 140,000 clones, approximately 91% of them present only once. Sequenced material: peripheral blood, taken on day 0 of AZD1222 vaccination. The source is an adult in good health.

V gene TRBV5-6 combines with J gene TRBJ2-1; TRBD2 is a possible D gene (6 bases). There are 14 residues in the CDR3. V dropped 4 bases and J dropped 5 bases, with 13 bases sitting between them. CDR1 is SGHDT and CDR2 is YYEEEE in the germline V gene. The CDR3 protein is CASSQRAGDNEQFF. DNA of the CDR3: TGTGCCAGCAGCCAACGAGCGGGTGACAATGAGCAGTTCTTC.

The rearrangement links TRBV3-1 (or the pseudogene TRBV3-2) to TRBJ1-2; D gene ambiguous. Looked up from germline, CDR1 is LGHDT and CDR2 is YNNKEL (reference sequence). V was shortened by 2 bases and J by 3 bases, with 10 bases between the two germline ends. The CDR3 spans 14 residues. CDR3 protein: CASSQYISDYGYTF. In DNA, the CDR3 is TGTGCCAGCAGCCAATACATTAGCGACTATGGCTACACCTTC.

This clone was counted once. This chain links TRBV5-1 with TRBJ1-5; 9 bases line up with TRBD1. This CDR3 region has 15 residues. Germline V lookup: CDR1 SGHRS, CDR2 YFSETQ. V shed 2 bases and J 4 bases; nucleotides not matched to a gene: 4. CDR3 nucleotide sequence: TGCGCCAGCAGCTTATCGACAGGGGGAAATCAGCCCCAGCATTTT. It encodes CASSLSTGGNQPQHF.

This CDR3 reads CASSPGTGGQPQHF. The CDR3 bases are TGTGCCAGCAGCCCCGGGACAGGGGGACAGCCCCAGCATTTT. V and J are TRBV6-5 and TRBJ1-5; the match to TRBD1 covers 11 bases. The V segment lost 6 bases and the J segment 7 bases; nucleotides outside the gene matches: 5. The CDR3 covers 14 residues. Germline loops: CDR1 MNHEY, CDR2 SVGAGI.

This sequence joins TRBV12-3 or TRBV12-4 and TRBJ2-7; D unresolved. The CDR3 has 12 amino acids. Trimming left V 2 bases short and J 4 bases short, with 6 bases between. The CDR3: CASSLHQYEQYF. CDR3 sequence (DNA): TGTGCCAGCAGTTTACACCAGTACGAGCAGTACTTC.

The table lists this clone with a few counts. CDR3 sequence: CASSLGPGQGSYEQYF. CDR3 bases: TGCGCCAGCAGCTTGGGACCGGGACAGGGAAGTTACGAGCAGTACTTC. The rearrangement uses TRBV5-1 and TRBJ2-7; 9 positions agree with TRBD1. Germline assignment: CDR1 SGHRS and CDR2 YFSETQ. The CDR3 is 16 residues long. V was clipped by 0 bases and J by 4 bases; unmatched bases: 8. Supplemented by reference TRBV5-1 and TRBJ2-7, the full variable domain reads KAGVTQTPRYLIKTRGQQVTLSCSPISGHRSVSWYQQTPGQGLQFLFEYFSETQRNKGNFPGRFSGRQFSNSRSEMNVSTLELGDSALYLCASSLGPGQGSYEQYFGPGTRLTVT.

This clone was observed a handful of times. The chain couples TRBV7-3 to TRBJ2-3; no reliable D call. Trimming removed 5 bases at V and 0 bases at J, with 6 bases between. This CDR3 contains 13 residues. Germline-derived CDR1 and CDR2 are SGHTA and FQGTGA. The CDR3 loop reads CASSPASTDTQYF. The CDR3 nucleotides read TGTGCCAGCAGCCCAGCTAGCACAGATACGCAGTATTTT. The full variable domain, rest sourced from reference TRBV7-3 and TRBJ2-3, is GAGVSQTPSNKVTEKGKYVELRCDPISGHTALYWYRQSLGQGPEFLIYFQGTGAADDSGLPNDRFFAVRPEGSVSTLKIQRTERGDSAVYLCASSPASTDTQYFGPGTRLTVL.

This clone was found a few times. The chain is built from TRBV7-8 and TRBJ2-7; no reliable D call. Germline lookup yields CDR1 SGHVS and CDR2 FQNEAQ. The CDR3 spans 13 residues. V was clipped by 6 bases and J by 4 bases, with 13 bases between them. CDR3 sequence: CASSLSNFYEQYF. The CDR3 DNA reads TGTGCCAGCAGTTTAAGTAATTTTTACGAGCAGTACTTC.

The chain employs TRBV29-1 and TRBJ1-1, with TRBD1 matching 8 bases. Germline values: CDR1 SQVTM, CDR2 ANQGSEA. The CDR3 consists of 15 residues. J lost 5 bases, V lost 5 bases, and 13 bases had no gene match. CDR3 sequence: CSVCFGITGGTEAFF. The CDR3 DNA sequence: TGCAGCGTTTGTTTCGGGATTACAGGGGGGACTGAAGCTTTCTTT.

The rearrangement uses TRBV28 and TRBJ2-7; D assignment may be TRBD1 or TRBD2 (8 bases each). Germline V gene data show CDR1 as MDHEN and CDR2 as SYDVKM. V shed 4 bases and J shed 5 bases, with 18 bases lying between them. This CDR3 has 15 amino acids. The CDR3 sequence: CASSSAAGGQDEQYF. CDR3 coding DNA: TGTGCCAGCAGTTCCGCGGCGGGGGGACAGGACGAGCAGTACTTC.

The chain combines TRBV29-1 with TRBJ1-1; D ambiguous. Between the trimmed V and J ends, which lost 6 bases and 4 bases, there was a span of 18 bases. CDR3 length: 14 amino acids. CDR1 and CDR2 from the germline V gene are SQVTM and ANQGSEA. The CDR3: CSVQRGGSSTEAFF. CDR3 DNA: TGCAGCGTCCAGCGGGGAGGGTCTAGCACTGAAGCTTTCTTT.

A few counts support this clone. J is TRBJ1-1 and V is TRBV9; maybe TRBD1 (5 bases). The CDR3 spans 15 residues. Germline CDR1 reads SGDLS; CDR2 reads YYNGEE. V gave up 0 bases and J gave up 1 base, with 10 bases separating them. The CDR3 DNA follows: TGTGCCAGCAGCGTAGCGGGACGGCCGAACACTGAAGCTTTCTTT. Residues: CASSVAGRPNTEAFF.

The V and J genes are TRBV13 and TRBJ1-1; TRBD1 matches 7 bases. CDR3 length equals 13 residues. Germline CDR1 is PRHDT and CDR2 is FYEKMQ (reference sequence). The J segment lost 6 bases and the V segment lost 5 bases, leaving 6 bases of the junction unmatched. As DNA, the CDR3 is TGTGCCAGCAGCGTGACAGGGTTCGCTGAAGCTTTCTTT. Amino acid sequence: CASSVTGFAEAFF.

The CDR3 DNA is TGTGCCAGCAGCTTCGACAGCCCGGCGGGTAATGAGCAGTTCTTC. It yields the protein CASSFDSPAGNEQFF. J is TRBJ2-1 and V is TRBV13; D may be TRBD1 or TRBD2 (5 bases each). This CDR3 has 15 amino acids. Germline V lookup: CDR1 PRHDT, CDR2 FYEKMQ (reference sequence). V lost 3 bases and J lost 7, with 16 bases in between.

This clone was counted once. The chain couples TRBV7-3 to TRBJ1-1; a possible D gene is TRBD1 (5 bases). Germline CDR1 is SGHTA and CDR2 is FQGTGA. Trimming took off 5 bases at V and 1 base at J, with 23 bases between the two ends. The CDR3 contains 18 residues. The DNA for the CDR3 is TGTGCCAGCAGCCTAATTATCGGCCAGAAAAGGGGGAACACTGAAGCTTTCTTT. Its protein is CASSLIIGQKRGNTEAFF.

This chain uses TRBV2 with TRBJ1-4; the D is unclear. This CDR3 region has 12 residues. With 5 bases removed from V and 7 bases from J, the gap between germline ends came to 8 bases. Germline lookup yields CDR1 SNHLY and CDR2 FYNNEI. The CDR3 loop reads CASSTGFEKLFF. The CDR3 DNA sequence: TGTGCCAGCAGTACCGGGTTTGAAAAACTGTTTTTT.

This clone has more than one count but fewer than ten. The CDR3, as DNA: TGTGCCAGCAGGACCTCCTCGATGGGGGGGGCCGGCGGGGAGCTGTTTTTT. Encoded protein: CASRTSSMGGAGGELFF. The chain couples TRBV7-2 to TRBJ2-2, with D possibly matching TRBD2 (7 bases). CDR1 SGHTA and CDR2 FQGNSA come from the germline V gene. V lost 6 bases to trimming and J lost 7 bases, with 24 bases between them. This CDR3 comprises 17 residues. The whole variable domain, remainder taken from reference TRBV7-2 and TRBJ2-2, is GAGVSQSPSNKVTEKGKDVELRCDPISGHTALYWYRQSLGQGLEFLIYFQGNSAPDKSGLPSDRFSAERTGGSVSTLTIQRTQQEDSAVYLCASRTSSMGGAGGELFFGEGSRLTVL.

The V call is TRBV18, the J call TRBJ1-4; 7 nucleotides agree with TRBD1. The CDR3 is 15 amino acids. With V trimmed by 3 bases and J by 4 bases, 5 bases remained unmatched. Germline CDR1 reads KGHSH; CDR2 reads LQKENI. CDR3 sequence: CASSPGTASNEKLFF. The CDR3, as DNA: TGTGCCAGCTCACCCGGGACAGCTAGTAATGAAAAACTGTTTTTT.

V usage is TRBV19 and J usage is TRBJ1-4; no reliable D call. The CDR3 spans 12 residues. The V gene's germline CDR1 is LNHDA and CDR2 SQIVND (reference sequence). Trimming left V 8 bases short and J 4 bases short, with 8 bases between. The CDR3 sequence: CASYEDNEKLFF. CDR3 coding DNA: TGTGCCAGTTACGAGGATAATGAAAAACTGTTTTTT.

The chain carries TRBV6-4 and TRBJ2-2; TRBD2 agrees at 8 bases. The CDR3 totals 16 residues. V shed 2 bases and J 7 bases; nucleotides not matched to a gene: 9. Germline CDR1 reads MRHNA; CDR2 reads SNTAGT. CDR3 amino acids: CASSDGREGLGGELFF. The CDR3 DNA follows: TGTGCCAGCAGTGACGGACGGGAGGGCCTGGGCGGGGAGCTGTTTTTT.

The CDR3 is CASSPLGGVGTDTQYF. The DNA of the CDR3 is TGTGCCAGCAGCCCCTTGGGGGGAGTAGGCACAGATACGCAGTATTTT. V gene TRBV5-8 combines with J gene TRBJ2-3; a weak D match, TRBD2 (6 bases). This CDR3 has 16 amino acids. CDR1 and CDR2 (germline): SGHTS, YDEGEE. V lost 4 bases, J lost 1 base, and 16 bases lay in between.

This sequence joins TRBV27 and TRBJ2-7, with 12 bases matching TRBD2. V trimming: 5 bases; J trimming: 3 bases; junction bases outside the gene matches: 17. CDR1 is MNHEY and CDR2 is SMNVEV in the germline V gene (reference sequence). CDR3 length equals 19 residues. The DNA of the CDR3 is TGTGCCAGCAGTCCCCCAAGGAGACTAGCGGGAGTAGCCGGCTACGAGCAGTACTTC. Its protein product is CASSPPRRLAGVAGYEQYF.

This clone has more than one count but fewer than ten. The genes are TRBV25-1 and TRBJ1-3; possible D gene TRBD1, 5 bases. Germline values: CDR1 MGHDK, CDR2 SYGVNS. CDR3 length: 15 residues. V lost 5 bases, J lost 2 bases, and 13 bases lay in between. CDR3 in DNA: TGTGCCAGCAGTATCCTGAGGGGCGCTGGAAACACCATATATTTT. It codes for CASSILRGAGNTIYF.

The rearrangement joins TRBV6-5 to TRBJ1-1, with TRBD1 identical over 11 bases. The germline V gene encodes CDR1 MNHEY and CDR2 SVGAGI. CDR3 length: 15 amino acids. Trimming removed 6 bases from V and 4 bases from J; junction bases left unmatched: 7. CDR3 bases: TGTGCCAGCAGAACAACCGGGACAGGGGGCACTGAAGCTTTCTTT. Protein sequence: CASRTTGTGGTEAFF.

This clone was observed a single time. The chain recombines TRBV19 with TRBJ2-7, with 7 bases fitting TRBD1. V dropped 5 bases and J dropped 6; count of bases not matched to a gene: 10. This CDR3 is 14 amino acids long. Germline CDR1 LNHDA, CDR2 SQIVND (reference sequence). CDR3 sequence (DNA): TGTGCCAGTAGTCCGACAGGGCGGGCGTTCGAGCAGTACTTC. Translation gives CASSPTGRAFEQYF. Supplemented by reference TRBV19 and TRBJ2-7, the full variable domain reads DGGITQSPKYLFRKEGQNVTLSCEQNLNHDAMYWYRQDPGQGLRLIYYSQIVNDFQKGDIAEGYSVSREKKESFPLTVTSAQKNPTAFYLCASSPTGRAFEQYFGPGTRLTVT.

The rearrangement uses TRBV18 and TRBJ1-5; tentative D call: TRBD1 (5 bases). Per the germline V gene, CDR1 is KGHSH and CDR2 is LQKENI. The length of the CDR3 is 15 residues. V lost 2 bases, J lost 3 bases, and 11 bases lay in between. The CDR3 DNA reads TGTGCCAGCTCACCAGACAGACTCGCCAATCAGCCCCAGCATTTT. Protein product: CASSPDRLANQPQHF.

The chain links TRBV4-3 to TRBJ1-4, with 9 bases matching TRBD1. The CDR3 is 16 amino acids. CDR1 LGHNA and CDR2 YSLEER come from the germline V gene. Trimming at V came to 0 bases and at J to 7 bases, leaving 6 bases not matched to a gene. The CDR3 loop reads CASSQDSGTGSEKLFF. CDR3 nucleotide sequence: TGCGCCAGCAGCCAAGATTCCGGGACAGGGTCTGAAAAACTGTTTTTT.

V is TRBV7-9 and J is TRBJ1-2; 7 positions agree with TRBD1. Germline V CDR1 and CDR2: SEHNR, FQNEAQ (reference sequence). CDR3 size: 14 residues. The V and J ends lost 3 bases and 8 bases, in that order; junction bases with no gene match: 9. CDR3 bases: TGTGCCAGCAGCTTTAATGACAGGGTATACGGCTACACCTTC. It encodes CASSFNDRVYGYTF.